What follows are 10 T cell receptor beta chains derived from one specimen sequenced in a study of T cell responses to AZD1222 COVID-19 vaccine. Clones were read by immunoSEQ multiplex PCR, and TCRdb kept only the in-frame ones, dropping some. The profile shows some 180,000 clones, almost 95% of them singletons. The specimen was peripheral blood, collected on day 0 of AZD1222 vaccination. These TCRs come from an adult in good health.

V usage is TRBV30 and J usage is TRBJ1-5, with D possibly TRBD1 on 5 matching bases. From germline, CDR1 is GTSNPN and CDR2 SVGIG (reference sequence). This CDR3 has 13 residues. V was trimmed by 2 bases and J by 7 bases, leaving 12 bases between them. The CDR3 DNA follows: TGTGCCTGGAGTCGCAGGGAAGACCAGCCCCAGCATTTT. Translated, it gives CAWSRREDQPQHF.

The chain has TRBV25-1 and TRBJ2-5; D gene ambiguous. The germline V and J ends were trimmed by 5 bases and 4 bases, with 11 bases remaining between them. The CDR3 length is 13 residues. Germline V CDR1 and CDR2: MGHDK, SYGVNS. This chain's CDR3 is CASSPPAAETQYF. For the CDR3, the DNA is TGTGCCAGCAGTCCTCCTGCCGCAGAGACCCAGTACTTC.

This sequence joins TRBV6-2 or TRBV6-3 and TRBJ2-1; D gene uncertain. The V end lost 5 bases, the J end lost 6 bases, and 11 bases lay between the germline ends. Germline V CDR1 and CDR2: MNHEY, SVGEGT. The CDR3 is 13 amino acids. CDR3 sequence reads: CASSLWNSNEQFF. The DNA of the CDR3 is TGTGCCAGCAGTCTTTGGAATAGCAATGAGCAGTTCTTC.

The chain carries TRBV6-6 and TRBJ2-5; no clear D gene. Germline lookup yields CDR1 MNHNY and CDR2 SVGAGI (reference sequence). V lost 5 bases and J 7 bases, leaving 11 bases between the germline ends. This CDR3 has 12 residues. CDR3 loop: CASSRSMGTQYF. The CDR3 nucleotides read TGTGCCAGCAGTCGATCGATGGGGACCCAGTACTTC.

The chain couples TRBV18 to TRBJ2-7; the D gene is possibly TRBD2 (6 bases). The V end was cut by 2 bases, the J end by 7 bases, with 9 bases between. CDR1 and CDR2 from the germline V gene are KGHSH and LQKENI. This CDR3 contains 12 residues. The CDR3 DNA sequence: TGTGCCAGCTCACCAGATGCGGGAGAGCAGTACTTC. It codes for CASSPDAGEQYF.

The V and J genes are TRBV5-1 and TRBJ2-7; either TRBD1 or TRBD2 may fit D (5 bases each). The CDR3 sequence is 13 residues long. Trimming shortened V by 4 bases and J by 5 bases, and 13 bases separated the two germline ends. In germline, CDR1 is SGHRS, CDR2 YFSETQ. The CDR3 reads CASSPGTMHEQYF. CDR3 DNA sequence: TGCGCCAGCAGCCCGGGGACGATGCACGAGCAGTACTTC.

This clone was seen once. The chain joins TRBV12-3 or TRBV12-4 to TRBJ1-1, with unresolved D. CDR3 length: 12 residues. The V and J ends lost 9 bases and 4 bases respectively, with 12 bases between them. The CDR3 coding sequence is TGTGCCAGTACCCGAGTCGGCACTGAAGCTTTCTTT. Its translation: CASTRVGTEAFF.

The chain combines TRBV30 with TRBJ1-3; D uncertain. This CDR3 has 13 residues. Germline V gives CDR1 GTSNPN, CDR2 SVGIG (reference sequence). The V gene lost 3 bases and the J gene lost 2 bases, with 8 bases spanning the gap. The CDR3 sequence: CAWRTPAGNTIYF. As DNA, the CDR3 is TGTGCCTGGAGAACACCCGCTGGAAACACCATATATTTT.

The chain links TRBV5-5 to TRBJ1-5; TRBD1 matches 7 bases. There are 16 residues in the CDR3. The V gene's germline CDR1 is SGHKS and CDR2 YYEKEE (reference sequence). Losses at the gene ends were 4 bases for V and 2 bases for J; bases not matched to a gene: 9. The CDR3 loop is CASSIDRAGGNQPQHF. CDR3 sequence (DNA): TGTGCCAGCAGCATTGACAGGGCCGGAGGCAATCAGCCCCAGCATTTT.

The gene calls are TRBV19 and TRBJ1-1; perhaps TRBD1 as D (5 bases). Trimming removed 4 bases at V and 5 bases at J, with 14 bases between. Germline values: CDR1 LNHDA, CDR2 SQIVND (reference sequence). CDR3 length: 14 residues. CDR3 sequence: CASSTRSRGTEAFF. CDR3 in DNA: TGTGCCAGTAGTACTCGGTCTCGGGGGACTGAAGCTTTCTTT. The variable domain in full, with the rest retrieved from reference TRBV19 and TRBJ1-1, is DGGITQSPKYLFRKEGQNVTLSCEQNLNHDAMYWYRQDPGQGLRLIYYSQIVNDFQKGDIAEGYSVSREKKESFPLTVTSAQKNPTAFYLCASSTRSRGTEAFFGQGTRLTVV.